What follows describes a single TCR beta chain. The CDR3 extends over 15 amino acids. Germline V gene data show CDR1 as GTSNPN and CDR2 as SVGIG (reference sequence). V trimming: 0 bases; J trimming: 2 bases; junction bases outside the gene matches: 3. This sample was taken from a study of blood T cell repertoires in COVID-19. Study background: Some COVID-19 samples were acute and others convalescent; all came from the United States, Italy and Spain. The cDNA or gDNA used as material had been derived from T cells, B-cell-depleted T cells, or PBMCs.

Authors' data handling: Quantification of nucleated cells was approximated via reference gene primer amplification. Method: immunoSEQ multiplex PCR; TCRdb's copy keeps in-frame clones and lacks some. Clone size and V and J calls were adopted from that table, with D and trimming inferred from the DNA. Seen here are 250,000 to 300,000 clones, about 90% observed once, and the top ten hold about 12%. Sequenced sample: peripheral blood. The V gene is TRBV30, the J gene TRBJ1-5, with TRBD1 identical over 8 bases. The sequence was collected from a woman in her thirties with COVID-19, enrolled during active disease. CDR3 sequence reads: CAWSVRGQGNQPQHF. The CDR3 DNA reads as TGTGCCTGGAGTGTACGGGGACAGGGCAATCAGCCCCAGCATTTT.